Below, 30 T cell receptor beta chains from the same sample are listed, as sequenced in a study of control samples from healthy donors and cancer patients. Sequencing used immunoSEQ multiplex PCR; TCRdb keeps in-frame clones, though not all of them. The table lists 150,000 or so clones, around 90% of them singletons. The sample consisted of blood. Source of these receptors: a man aged 25 to 40 in good health.

This chain connects TRBV4-1 to TRBJ2-1, with 7 nucleotides matching TRBD2. From germline, CDR1 is MGHRA and CDR2 YSYEKL. V trimming: 0 bases; J trimming: 0 bases; junction bases outside the gene matches: 5. The CDR3 has 17 amino acids. The DNA for the CDR3 is TGCGCCAGCAGCCAAGAACCGCTAGCGGCCTCCTACAATGAGCAGTTCTTC. Its protein is CASSQEPLAASYNEQFF.

The chain couples TRBV28 to TRBJ2-1, with 14 bases that match TRBD2. CDR3 length equals 17 residues. Germline V lookup: CDR1 MDHEN, CDR2 SYDVKM. Losses at the gene ends were 10 bases for V and 1 base for J; bases not matched to a gene: 9. The CDR3 DNA is TGTGCCACTTCGGGACTAGCGGGAGTATATTCCTACAATGAGCAGTTCTTC. Protein: CATSGLAGVYSYNEQFF.

This clone was seen more than once but under ten times. V usage is TRBV4-3 and J usage is TRBJ1-1; the D gene is possibly TRBD1 (6 bases). CDR1 and CDR2 from the germline V gene are LGHNA and YSLEER. V was trimmed by 0 bases and J by 0 bases, leaving 14 bases between them. This CDR3 comprises 17 residues. As DNA, the CDR3 is TGCGCCAGCAGCCAAGATCTCGCTTGGGACATGAACACTGAAGCTTTCTTT. Amino acids: CASSQDLAWDMNTEAFF.

J is TRBJ2-3 and V is TRBV27; D not resolved. CDR3 size: 13 residues. Germline V gives CDR1 MNHEY, CDR2 SMNVEV (reference sequence). With 2 bases removed from V and 2 bases from J, the gap between germline ends came to 5 bases. CDR3 loop: CASSLQATDTQYF. The CDR3 DNA is TGTGCCAGCAGTTTACAGGCCACAGATACGCAGTATTTT.

This chain uses TRBV27 with TRBJ1-2; D gene uncertain. Germline values: CDR1 MNHEY, CDR2 SMNVEV (reference sequence). The CDR3 runs to 14 residues. The V and J ends lost 6 bases and 4 bases respectively, with 15 bases between them. Here the CDR3 reads CASRRGGLSYGYTF. Written as DNA, the CDR3 is TGTGCCAGCAGACGCGGAGGCTTGTCCTATGGCTACACCTTC.

The J gene is TRBJ1-1, the V gene TRBV5-1; D is possibly TRBD1 (6 bases). Germline CDR1 SGHRS, CDR2 YFSETQ. This CDR3 is 17 amino acids long. Between the trimmed V and J ends, which lost 2 bases and 1 base, there was a span of 18 bases. CDR3 nucleotide sequence: TGCGCCAGCAGCTTAGCTAGGGGGGGCAGAGCGAACACTGAAGCTTTCTTT. This encodes CASSLARGGRANTEAFF.

The rearrangement links TRBV11-1 to TRBJ2-7; tentatively, D is TRBD1 (5 bases). The CDR3 loop spans 16 amino acids. V lost 2 bases, J lost 3 bases, and 17 bases lay in between. Germline V lookup: CDR1 SGHAT, CDR2 FQDESV (reference sequence). CDR3 sequence reads: CASSLMGDSSDYEQYF. The CDR3 nucleotides are TGTGCCAGCAGCTTAATGGGTGACAGCTCAGACTACGAGCAGTACTTC.

The chain uses TRBV4-2 and TRBJ2-5, with 9 bases aligning to TRBD2. After removal of 0 bases from V and 0 bases from J, the junction contained 2 bases not matched to a gene. Germline assignment: CDR1 LGHNA and CDR2 YNFKEQ. The CDR3 sequence is 16 residues long. The CDR3 DNA reads as TGTGCCAGCAGCCAAGATCTAGCGGGGTACCAAGAGACCCAGTACTTC. It codes for CASSQDLAGYQETQYF.

The rearrangement links TRBV2 to TRBJ1-5; D might be TRBD1 (5 bases). V was clipped by 4 bases and J by 7 bases, with 14 bases between them. CDR1 SNHLY and CDR2 FYNNEI come from the germline V gene. This CDR3 region has 14 residues. The CDR3 DNA reads TGTGCCAGCAGTGGAGCAGGGATCGGGCAGCCCCAGCATTTT. This encodes CASSGAGIGQPQHF.

V gene TRBV28 combines with J gene TRBJ2-6; D is unresolved. Germline lookup yields CDR1 MDHEN and CDR2 SYDVKM. Trimming cost V 5 bases and J 4 bases, with 12 bases left between them. The CDR3 is 15 residues long. CDR3 nucleotides: TGTGCCAGCAGTCATTATAGGGCGGGGGCCAACGTCCTGACTTTC. Translating gives CASSHYRAGANVLTF.

CDR3 nucleotides: TGTGCCAGCAGCGGCAATTCACCCCTCCACTTT. This encodes CASSGNSPLHF. The chain is built from TRBV14 and TRBJ1-6; D ambiguous. Germline loops: CDR1 SGHDN, CDR2 FVKESK. The CDR3 extends over 11 amino acids. V shed 5 bases and J shed 7 bases, with 3 bases lying between them.

This chain connects TRBV11-2 to TRBJ1-1; D is undetermined. Germline CDR1 SGHAT, CDR2 FQNNGV. The CDR3 runs 15 residues. V was clipped by 5 bases and J by 1 base, with 14 bases between them. The CDR3 protein is CASSLYSVGNTEAFF. The CDR3, as DNA: TGTGCCAGCAGCCTTTACTCAGTTGGGAACACTGAAGCTTTCTTT.

The chain joins TRBV29-1 to TRBJ2-7; 9 bases fit TRBD1. The CDR3 is 12 residues long. Looked up from germline, CDR1 is SQVTM and CDR2 is ANQGSEA. V was pared by 4 bases and J by 5 bases, with 3 bases of the junction left unmatched. The chain's CDR3 is CSVGGQGNEQYF. The CDR3 DNA follows: TGCAGCGTTGGGGGACAGGGAAACGAGCAGTACTTC.

This clone was seen a single time. The V and J genes are TRBV27 and TRBJ1-1; a weak D match, TRBD1 (5 bases). CDR1 and CDR2 (germline): MNHEY, SMNVEV (reference sequence). The length of the CDR3 is 15 residues. The ends were cut back, 2 bases at V and 4 bases at J, with 14 bases in the middle. CDR3 amino acids: CASSLDQGPLTEAFF. The CDR3 region has the DNA TGTGCCAGCAGTTTAGATCAGGGTCCTCTCACTGAAGCTTTCTTT.

This clone has just one count. The genes are TRBV19 and TRBJ1-2; 9 positions match TRBD1. Germline V lookup: CDR1 LNHDA, CDR2 SQIVND (reference sequence). The V segment lost 4 bases and the J segment 6 bases; nucleotides outside the gene matches: 0. The CDR3 loop spans 12 amino acids. CDR3 sequence (DNA): TGTGCCAGTAGTAACAGGGGGCATGGCTACACCTTC. This translates into CASSNRGHGYTF.

The chain links TRBV6-6 to TRBJ2-2; TRBD2 matches 12 bases. The CDR3 has 16 residues. V shed 7 bases and J 3 bases; nucleotides not matched to a gene: 6. From germline, CDR1 is MNHNY and CDR2 SVGAGI (reference sequence). CDR3 in amino acids: CASKELAGGYTGELFF. The CDR3 nucleotides read TGTGCCAGCAAAGAACTAGCGGGGGGATACACCGGGGAGCTGTTTTTT.

The J gene is TRBJ1-1, the V gene TRBV24-1, with a weak D call TRBD1 (5 bases). This CDR3 spans 14 amino acids. Germline CDR1 KGHDR, CDR2 SFDVKD. Trimming took off 9 bases at V and 0 bases at J, with 13 bases between the two ends. The CDR3 nucleotides read TGTGCCACCGCCACAGGTAACATGAACACTGAAGCTTTCTTT. This translates into CATATGNMNTEAFF.

The chain links TRBV6-2 or TRBV6-3 to TRBJ2-7, with D perhaps assigned TRBD1 or TRBD2 (5 bases each). With 2 bases removed from V and 1 base from J, the gap between germline ends came to 18 bases. CDR1 and CDR2 from the germline V gene are MNHEY and SVGEGT. This CDR3 contains 17 residues. CDR3 DNA: TGTGCCAGCAGTTACGGGGGTAGTTCAGCCAAATCCTACGAGCAGTACTTC. This sequence encodes CASSYGGSSAKSYEQYF.

This clone showed up just a few times. This sample includes further DNA sequences coding for the same CDR3. V gene TRBV9 combines with J gene TRBJ1-2; D call uncertain. V was trimmed by 7 bases and J by 6 bases, leaving 16 bases between them. CDR3 length: 13 residues. CDR1 and CDR2 (germline): SGDLS, YYNGEE. The CDR3 loop is CASSLSVWDGYTF. The CDR3 region has the DNA TGTGCCAGCTCCTTAAGCGTTTGGGATGGCTACACCTTC.

This chain joins TRBV5-4 and TRBJ1-1; 8 bases line up with TRBD1. There are 15 residues in the CDR3. Germline CDR1 and CDR2: SGHNT and YYREEE (reference sequence). The trim removed 3 bases at V and 5 bases at J, leaving 9 bases unmatched. CDR3 sequence: CASSSLDRVGTEAFF. In DNA, the CDR3 is TGTGCCAGCAGCTCCTTGGACAGGGTAGGGACTGAAGCTTTCTTT.

The rearrangement uses TRBV27 and TRBJ1-1; D ambiguous. The V end was cut by 5 bases, the J end by 2 bases, with 9 bases between. In germline, CDR1 is MNHEY, CDR2 SMNVEV (reference sequence). The CDR3 contains 13 residues. The CDR3 DNA sequence: TGTGCCAGCAGTCCCACCCCCAACACTGAAGCTTTCTTT. It is translated as CASSPTPNTEAFF.

CDR3 amino acids: CASSPGQSYEQYF. In DNA, the CDR3 is TGTGCCAGCAGCCCGGGACAATCCTACGAGCAGTACTTC. V and J are TRBV6-5 and TRBJ2-7; D may be TRBD1 (6 bases). With 6 bases removed from V and 1 base from J, the gap between germline ends came to 10 bases. The CDR3 extends over 13 amino acids. Germline V gene sequence: CDR1 MNHEY, CDR2 SVGAGI.

This chain uses TRBV11-2 with TRBJ2-5; 7 bases line up with TRBD2. The length of the CDR3 is 15 residues. J was trimmed by 9 bases and V by 1 base; bases with no gene match: 11. Per the germline V gene, CDR1 is SGHAT and CDR2 is FQNNGV. The CDR3 sequence is CASSLVLGGDFSQYF. The CDR3 coding sequence is TGTGCCAGCAGCTTAGTTTTGGGGGGGGACTTTTCCCAGTACTTC.

The chain carries TRBV5-5 and TRBJ1-6; 8 nucleotides agree with TRBD1. CDR1 is SGHKS and CDR2 is YYEKEE in the germline V gene (reference sequence). The V gene end was trimmed by 0 bases and the J gene end by 11 bases; junction bases not matched to a gene: 7. This CDR3 has 15 amino acids. The CDR3 sequence is CASSLDRGSGTPLHF. The CDR3 nucleotides read TGTGCCAGCAGCTTGGACAGGGGGTCGGGAACACCCCTCCACTTT.

The chain is built from TRBV19 and TRBJ1-4; no definite D call. CDR3 length: 13 residues. CDR1 is LNHDA, CDR2 SQIVND, per germline (reference sequence). The V and J ends lost 7 bases and 5 bases respectively, with 11 bases between them. CDR3 sequence (DNA): TGTGCCAGTAAGAACAGAGAGAATGAAAAACTGTTTTTT. Its translation is CASKNRENEKLFF.

The gene calls are TRBV19 and TRBJ1-6; D call uncertain. Looked up from germline, CDR1 is LNHDA and CDR2 is SQIVND (reference sequence). The CDR3 is 16 residues long. V was clipped by 3 bases and J by 0 bases, with 9 bases between them. The CDR3 region is CASSISGYSYNSPLHF. In DNA form, the CDR3 reads TGTGCCAGTAGTATCAGCGGCTACTCCTATAATTCACCCCTCCACTTT.

The chain couples TRBV7-2 to TRBJ2-1; TRBD2 matches 9 bases. Germline CDR1 reads SGHTA; CDR2 reads FQGNSA. The CDR3 is made up of 15 amino acids. The V gene end was trimmed by 5 bases and the J gene end by 0 bases; junction bases not matched to a gene: 2. As DNA, the CDR3 is TGTGCCAGCAGCCGGACTAGCGACTCCTACAATGAGCAGTTCTTC. It translates to CASSRTSDSYNEQFF.

The DNA for the CDR3 is TGTGCCAGCAGTGCTAGCTCAGTCAATCAGCCCCAGCATTTT. It specifies CASSASSVNQPQHF. The chain couples TRBV25-1 to TRBJ1-5; D is undetermined. The V gene's germline CDR1 is MGHDK and CDR2 SYGVNS. V lost 4 bases to trimming and J lost 3 bases, with 10 bases between them. This CDR3 has 14 amino acids.

This clone was picked up a small number of times. The CDR3 reads CASSPNLHQQYF. The CDR3 DNA reads TGTGCCAGCTCCCCTAACCTCCACCAGCAGTACTTC. The chain carries TRBV18 and TRBJ2-7; unclear D gene. CDR3 length: 12 amino acids. The germline V gene has CDR1 KGHSH and CDR2 LQKENI. V lost 6 bases to trimming and J lost 8 bases, with 14 bases between them.

V is TRBV10-2 and J is TRBJ1-5; maybe TRBD1 (5 bases). Trimming took 7 bases from V and 6 from J, leaving 13 bases between them. In germline, CDR1 is WSHSY, CDR2 SAAADI. The CDR3 runs to 13 residues. The CDR3 here is CASTPGRGQPQHF. The CDR3 nucleotides are TGCGCCAGCACTCCAGGGAGGGGTCAGCCCCAGCATTTT.